The 3 T cell receptor beta chains below were found in one sample sequenced in a study of blood T cells in healthy people across ages. It was with a sample-barcoded 5' primer and a J-beta primer mix that a second PCR of about 6 to 12 cycles was run. TCRdb reanalysed the 5' RACE reads using MiXCR and keeps one entry per CDR3 protein. The table lists just under 550,000 distinct CDR3 sequences, approximately 25% of them singletons. The sample also formed part of further work on T cells of mothers and their children.

The source material was blood. These receptors were taken from a boy younger than 18 in good health.

In this sample, this clonotype turned up a few times. The chain uses TRBV29-1 and TRBJ1-3, with D possibly being TRBD1 (6 bases). V was pared by 0 bases and J by 1 base, with 7 bases between. Germline CDR1 reads SQVTM; CDR2 reads ANQGSEA. The CDR3 is made up of 14 amino acids. DNA for the CDR3: TGCAGCGTTGAAGAAAGGGGGTCTGGAAACACCATATATTTT. It yields the protein CSVEERGSGNTIYF.

The chain recombines TRBV5-6 with TRBJ1-1, with 7 bases identical to TRBD1. Trimming removed 1 base from V and 5 bases from J; junction bases left unmatched: 8. The CDR3 has 15 amino acids. Germline V lookup: CDR1 SGHDT, CDR2 YYEEEE. The CDR3 nucleotides read TGTGCCAGCAGCTTGCGGGCAGGGGGGTGGACTGAAGCTTTCTTT. It is translated as CASSLRAGGWTEAFF.

The table lists this clonotype with a few counts. The chain carries TRBV7-6 and TRBJ2-5, with D perhaps matching TRBD2 (5 bases). V lost 5 bases to trimming and J lost 4 bases, with 20 bases between them. The V gene's germline CDR1 is SGHVS and CDR2 FNYEAQ. The CDR3 has 16 amino acids. As DNA, the CDR3 is TGTGCCAGCAGCCAAGTCAGTGCTTTTGGAGGAGAGACCCAGTACTTC. As protein: CASSQVSAFGGETQYF.